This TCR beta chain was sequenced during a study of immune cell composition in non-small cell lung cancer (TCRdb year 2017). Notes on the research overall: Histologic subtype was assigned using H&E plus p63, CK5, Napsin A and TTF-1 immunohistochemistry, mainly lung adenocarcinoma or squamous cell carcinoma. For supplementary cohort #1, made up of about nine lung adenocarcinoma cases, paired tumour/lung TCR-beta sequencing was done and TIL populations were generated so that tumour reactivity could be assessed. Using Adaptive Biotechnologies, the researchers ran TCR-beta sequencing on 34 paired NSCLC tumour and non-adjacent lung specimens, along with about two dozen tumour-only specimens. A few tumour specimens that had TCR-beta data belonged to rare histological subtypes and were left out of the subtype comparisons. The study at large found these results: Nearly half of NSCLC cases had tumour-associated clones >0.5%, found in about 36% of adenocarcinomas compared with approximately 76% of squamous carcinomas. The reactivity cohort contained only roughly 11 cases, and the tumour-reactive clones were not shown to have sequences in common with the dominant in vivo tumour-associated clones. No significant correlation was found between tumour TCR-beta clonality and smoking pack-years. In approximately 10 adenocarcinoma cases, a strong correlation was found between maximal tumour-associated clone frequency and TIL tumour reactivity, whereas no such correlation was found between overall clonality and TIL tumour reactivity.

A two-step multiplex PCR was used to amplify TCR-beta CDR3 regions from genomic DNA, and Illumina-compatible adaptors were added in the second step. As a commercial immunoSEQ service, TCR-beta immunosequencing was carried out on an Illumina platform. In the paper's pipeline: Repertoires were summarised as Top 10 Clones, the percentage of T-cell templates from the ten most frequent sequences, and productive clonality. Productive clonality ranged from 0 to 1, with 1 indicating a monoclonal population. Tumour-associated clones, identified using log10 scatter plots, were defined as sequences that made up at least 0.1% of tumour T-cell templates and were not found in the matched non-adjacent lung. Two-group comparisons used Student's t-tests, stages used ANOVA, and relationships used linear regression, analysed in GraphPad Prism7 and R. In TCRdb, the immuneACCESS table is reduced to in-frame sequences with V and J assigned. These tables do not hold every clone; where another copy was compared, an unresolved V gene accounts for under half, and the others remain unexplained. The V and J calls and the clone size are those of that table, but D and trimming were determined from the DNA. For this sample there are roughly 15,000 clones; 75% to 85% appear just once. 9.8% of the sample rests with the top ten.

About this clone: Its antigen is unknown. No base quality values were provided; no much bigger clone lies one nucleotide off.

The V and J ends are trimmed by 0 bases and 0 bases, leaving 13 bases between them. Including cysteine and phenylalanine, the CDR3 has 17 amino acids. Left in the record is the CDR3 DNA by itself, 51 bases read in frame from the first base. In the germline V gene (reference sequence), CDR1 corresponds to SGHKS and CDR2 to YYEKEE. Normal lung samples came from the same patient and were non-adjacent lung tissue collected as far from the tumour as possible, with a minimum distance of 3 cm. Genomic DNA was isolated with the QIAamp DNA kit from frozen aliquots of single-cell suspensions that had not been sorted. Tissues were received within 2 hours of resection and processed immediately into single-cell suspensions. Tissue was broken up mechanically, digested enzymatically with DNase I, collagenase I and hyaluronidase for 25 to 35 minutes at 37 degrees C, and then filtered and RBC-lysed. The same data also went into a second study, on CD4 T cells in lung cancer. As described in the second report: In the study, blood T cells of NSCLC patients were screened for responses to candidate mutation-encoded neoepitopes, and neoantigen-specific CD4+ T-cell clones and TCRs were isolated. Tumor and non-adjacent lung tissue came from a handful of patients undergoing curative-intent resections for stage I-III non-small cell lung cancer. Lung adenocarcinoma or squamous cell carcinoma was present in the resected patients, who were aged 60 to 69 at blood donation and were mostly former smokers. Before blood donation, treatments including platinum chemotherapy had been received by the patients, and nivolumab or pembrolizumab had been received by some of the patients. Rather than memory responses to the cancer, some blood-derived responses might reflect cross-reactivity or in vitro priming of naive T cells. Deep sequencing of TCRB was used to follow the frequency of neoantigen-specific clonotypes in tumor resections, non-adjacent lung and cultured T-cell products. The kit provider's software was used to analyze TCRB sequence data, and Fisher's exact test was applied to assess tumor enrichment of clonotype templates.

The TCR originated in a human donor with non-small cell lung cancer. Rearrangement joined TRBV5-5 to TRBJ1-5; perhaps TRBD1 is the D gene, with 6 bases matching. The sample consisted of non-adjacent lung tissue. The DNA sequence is TGTGCCAGCAGCTTGGGGACAGATCTTTATAGCAATCAGCCCCAGCATTTT. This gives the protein CASSLGTDLYSNQPQHF.